This TCR beta chain was captured in a study of cytomegalovirus exposure and HLA in healthy donors. In the case of this clone: Its antigen remains unidentified.

The study's findings and limits: In a later analysis, TCR beta V- and J-gene trimming showed a link to a missense DCLRE1C variant. The study put 150 to 200 TCR beta chains on its list as cytomegalovirus-associated. Sequencing artifact likely explains a cluster of highly shared sequence variants.

PCR was performed using 60 Vbeta and 13 Jbeta primers. Assay used: immunoSEQ multiplex PCR; TCRdb lists only in-frame clones, some missing. Its listing shows 70,000 or so clones. The CDR3 contains 14 residues. V was trimmed by 5 bases and J by 2 bases, leaving 10 bases between them. Germline assignment: CDR1 SGHVS and CDR2 FQNEAQ. The clonotype comes from a man aged 35-49 years in good health and CMV-seronegative. The sample consisted of PBMCs. V is TRBV7-8 and J is TRBJ1-5; no clear D. CDR3 region: CASSRTVGNQPQHF. The CDR3 DNA sequence: TGTGCCAGCAGCCGTACAGTCGGCAATCAGCCCCAGCATTTT.